Shown below are 8 T cell receptor beta chains from a single sample sequenced in a study of blood T cell repertoires in COVID-19 (dated by TCRdb to about 2020). The library was built by means of the immunoSEQ multiplex PCR assay. Here the immuneACCESS table is served through TCRdb, limited to in-frame sequences with V and J called. Missing clones are a known gap in these copies; in checked studies unresolved V genes cover under half, and the rest lacks a known reason. In this sample the table shows a few hundred thousand clones, approximately 89% of which occur a single time. 4% to 5% of the sample is held by the ten biggest clonotypes. The material sequenced was peripheral blood. All receptors come from a woman between 40 and 55 years old who had recovered from COVID-19.

There are a few counts of this clone. V gene TRBV27 combines with J gene TRBJ2-7, with 7 bases aligning to TRBD2. Trimming removed 5 bases from V and 2 bases from J; junction bases left unmatched: 6. Germline V gene sequence: CDR1 MNHEY, CDR2 SMNVEV (reference sequence). CDR3 length equals 14 residues. CDR3 residues: CASSPGTKTYEQYV. CDR3 DNA sequence: TGTGCCAGCAGTCCCGGGACTAAAACCTACGAGCAGTACGTC.

The V gene is TRBV30, the J gene TRBJ2-2; D may be TRBD1 (5 bases). The V end lost 4 bases, the J end lost 7 bases, and 13 bases lay between the germline ends. The germline V gene encodes CDR1 GTSNPN and CDR2 SVGIG (reference sequence). The CDR3 spans 13 residues. CDR3 residues: CAWTQGNGGELFF. The CDR3 region has the DNA TGTGCCTGGACTCAGGGTAATGGCGGGGAGCTGTTTTTT.

The rearrangement links TRBV30 to TRBJ1-1; D remains ambiguous. Trimming shortened V by 6 bases and J by 1 base, and 6 bases separated the two germline ends. This CDR3 region has 11 residues. Germline V CDR1 and CDR2: GTSNPN, SVGIG (reference sequence). The DNA of the CDR3 is TGTGCCTGCCTAACGAACACTGAAGCTTTCTTT. It encodes CACLTNTEAFF.

The genes are TRBV5-6 and TRBJ1-2; D is uncertain. The germline V gene encodes CDR1 SGHDT and CDR2 YYEEEE. The CDR3 totals 13 residues. With 1 base removed from V and 5 bases from J, the gap between germline ends came to 9 bases. For the CDR3, the DNA is TGTGCCAGCAGCTTGAACTCCCCTTATGGCTACACCTTC. This codes for CASSLNSPYGYTF. Full variable domain (rest looked up from reference TRBV5-6 and TRBJ1-2): DAGVTQSPTHLIKTRGQQVTLRCSPKSGHDTVSWYQQALGQGPQFIFQYYEEEERQRGNFPDRFSGHQFPNYSSELNVNALLLGDSALYLCASSLNSPYGYTFGSGTRLTVV.

The V and J genes are TRBV5-5 and TRBJ1-1, with unresolved D. Germline CDR1 SGHKS, CDR2 YYEKEE (reference sequence). V dropped 0 bases and J dropped 4 bases, with 10 bases sitting between them. The CDR3 runs to 14 residues. Here the CDR3 DNA reads TGTGCCAGCAGCTTGGTGCGGCTGGCCACTGAAGCTTTCTTT. This codes for CASSLVRLATEAFF. Full variable domain (remainder filled in from reference TRBV5-5 and TRBJ1-1): DAGVTQSPTHLIKTRGQQVTLRCSPISGHKSVSWYQQVLGQGPQFIFQYYEKEERGRGNFPDRFSARQFPNYSSELNVNALLLGDSALYLCASSLVRLATEAFFGQGTRLTVV.

V and J are TRBV4-2 and TRBJ2-3, with a possible D match to TRBD2 (6 bases). CDR1 is LGHNA, CDR2 YNFKEQ, per germline. V gave up 0 bases and J gave up 3 bases, with 19 bases separating them. The CDR3 length is 18 residues. The CDR3 reads CASSQDLVRDLVTDTQYF. The CDR3 DNA sequence: TGTGCCAGCAGCCAAGATCTTGTCCGGGACTTAGTTACAGATACGCAGTATTTT.

The CDR3 region is CASSKLAGVQETQYF. In nucleotides, the CDR3 is TGTGCCAGCAGCAAACTAGCGGGGGTCCAAGAGACCCAGTACTTC. The gene calls are TRBV6-4 and TRBJ2-5; 11 nucleotides agree with TRBD2. This CDR3 is 15 amino acids long. The junction had 4 bases not matched to a gene; V was cut back by 6 bases and J by 1 base. The germline CDR1 and CDR2 sequences are MRHNA and SNTAGT.

The chain employs TRBV25-1 and TRBJ1-1, with D possibly being TRBD1 (5 bases). Per germline, CDR1 MGHDK and CDR2 SYGVNS. V lost 1 base, J lost 11 bases, and 11 bases lay in between. The CDR3 loop spans 12 amino acids. CDR3 residues: CASSEFPGRAFF. CDR3 DNA: TGTGCCAGCAGTGAATTCCCAGGGAGGGCTTTCTTT.